One T cell receptor (beta chain) is described in this entry. The antigen remains undetermined. Produced via immunoSEQ multiplex PCR; TCRdb's table is partial and in-frame only. The top ten hold roughly 1% of the sample, which has about 130,000 clones, 93% seen once. This sample was included in a study of T cell responses to AZD1222 COVID-19 vaccine. Study observations and caveats: Nearly half of spike-specific TCRs reportedly go after variant regions that carry no mutations.

V dropped 5 bases and J dropped 3; count of bases not matched to a gene: 2. Germline V CDR1 and CDR2: SGHAT, FQDESV (reference sequence). This CDR3 is built from 13 residues. The sample consisted of peripheral blood, taken on day 0 of AZD1222 vaccination. The sequence was obtained from an adult in good health. The J gene is TRBJ1-1, the V gene TRBV11-1, with 8 bases fitting TRBD1. The CDR3 DNA reads TGTGCCAGCAGCCAGACAGGGGACACTGAAGCTTTCTTT. Translated: CASSQTGDTEAFF. Looking up the rest from reference TRBV11-1 and TRBJ1-1 gives the full variable domain: EAEVAQSPRYKITEKSQAVAFWCDPISGHATLYWYRQILGQGPELLVQFQDESVVDDSQLPKDRFSAERLKGVDSTLKIQPAELGDSAMYLCASSQTGDTEAFFGQGTRLTVV.